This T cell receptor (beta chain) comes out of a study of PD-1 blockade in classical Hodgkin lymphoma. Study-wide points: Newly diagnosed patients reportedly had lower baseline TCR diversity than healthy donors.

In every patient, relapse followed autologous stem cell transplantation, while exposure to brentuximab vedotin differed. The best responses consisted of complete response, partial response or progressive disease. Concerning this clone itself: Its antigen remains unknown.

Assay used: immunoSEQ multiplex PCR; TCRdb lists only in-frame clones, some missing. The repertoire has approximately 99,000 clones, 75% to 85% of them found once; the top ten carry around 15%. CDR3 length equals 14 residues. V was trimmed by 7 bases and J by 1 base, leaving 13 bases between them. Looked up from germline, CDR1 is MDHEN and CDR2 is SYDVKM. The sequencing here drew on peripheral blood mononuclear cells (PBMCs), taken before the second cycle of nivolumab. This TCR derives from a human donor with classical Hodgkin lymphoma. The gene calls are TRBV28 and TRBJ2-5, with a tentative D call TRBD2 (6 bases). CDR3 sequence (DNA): TGTGCCAGCACACCCGGCGGGGCCCAAGAGACCCAGTACTTC. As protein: CASTPGGAQETQYF.